This T cell receptor beta chain was documented in a study of blood T cells in healthy people across ages. Of note for this clonotype: A much larger clone sits a single nucleotide away, making a read error possible.

A second PCR, run for about 6 to 12 cycles, used a sample-barcoded 5' primer plus a J-beta primer mix. One entry per CDR3 protein results from TCRdb running MiXCR on the 5' RACE reads. The sample lists around 1.7 million distinct CDR3 sequences, roughly 30% seen once, with 6.5% to 8.5% in the top ten. Germline values: CDR1 DFQATT, CDR2 SNEGSKA (reference sequence). The CDR3 is 11 residues long. This clonotype was obtained from a woman in her twenties or thirties in good health. This chain links TRBV20-1 with TRBJ2-5; no firm D call. Material for sequencing was blood. In DNA, the CDR3 is TGCAGTTCTAGTATGGTTCTAGGGCAGTACTTC. Its translation: CSSSMVLGQYF.